Described below is a single T cell receptor (beta chain) sequence and its context. These data come from a study of blood T cell repertoires in COVID-19. Overall study: The origin of the acute and convalescent COVID-19 samples was the United States, Italy and Spain. Sources were T cells, B-cell-depleted T cells, or PBMCs; the material itself was cDNA or gDNA.

Per the original data handling: Estimated nucleated cell counts came from reference gene primer amplification. TCRdb's copy holds only in-frame clones and misses some; the assay was immunoSEQ multiplex PCR. That table is the source of V, J and clone size, and D and trimming were worked out from the DNA. The data show some 65,000 clones, over 85% seen once. The V segment lost 6 bases and the J segment 3 bases; nucleotides outside the gene matches: 4. The CDR3 has 13 residues. Germline V gene sequence: CDR1 MNHEY, CDR2 SVGAGI. This sequence originates from a man between 65 and 85 years old with active COVID-19. The V call is TRBV6-5, the J call TRBJ1-2; 7 nucleotides agree with TRBD1. Sequencing input: peripheral blood. Written as DNA, the CDR3 is TGTGCCAGCAGAAACAGGGGTGACTATGGCTACACCTTC. It yields the protein CASRNRGDYGYTF.